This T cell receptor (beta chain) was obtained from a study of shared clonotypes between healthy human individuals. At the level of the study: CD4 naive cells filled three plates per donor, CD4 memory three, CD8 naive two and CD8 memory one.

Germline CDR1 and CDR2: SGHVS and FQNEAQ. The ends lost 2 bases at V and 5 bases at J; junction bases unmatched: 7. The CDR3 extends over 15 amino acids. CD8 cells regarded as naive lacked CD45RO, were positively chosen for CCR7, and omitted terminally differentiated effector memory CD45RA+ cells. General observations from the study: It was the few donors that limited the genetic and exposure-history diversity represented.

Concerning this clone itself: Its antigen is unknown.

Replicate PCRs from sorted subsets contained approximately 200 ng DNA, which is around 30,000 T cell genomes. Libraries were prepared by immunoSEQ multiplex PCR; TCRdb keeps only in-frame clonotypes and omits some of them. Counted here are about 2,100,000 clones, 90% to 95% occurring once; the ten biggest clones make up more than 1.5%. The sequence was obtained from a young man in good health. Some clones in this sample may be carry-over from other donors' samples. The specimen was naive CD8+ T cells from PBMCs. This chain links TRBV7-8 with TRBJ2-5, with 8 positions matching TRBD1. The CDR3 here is CASSLYQGAIETQYF. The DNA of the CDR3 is TGTGCCAGCAGCTTATATCAGGGGGCTATTGAGACCCAGTACTTC.